These 17 T cell receptor beta chains were all obtained from the same sample, sequenced in a study of T cells in Graves' hyperthyroidism and ophthalmopathy. RNA transcripts gave rise to amplified TCR beta CDR3 regions. When the TCR CDR3 underwent first-round RT-PCR, the HTBI primer set was used. TCRdb re-called the multiplex PCR reads through MiXCR, storing one row per CDR3 protein. Here the sample spans fewer than 400,000 distinct CDR3 sequences, around 14% being singletons. Material: blood. The source of these receptors is a woman younger than 35 with Graves' hyperthyroidism that later progressed to Graves' ophthalmopathy.

In its sample, this clonotype was seen many times. The J gene is TRBJ2-3, the V gene TRBV28; D gene uncertain. Per the germline V gene, CDR1 is MDHEN and CDR2 is SYDVKM. This CDR3 comprises 15 residues. V lost 5 bases to trimming and J lost 0 bases, with 12 bases between them. The CDR3 reads CASSHGVRSTDTQYF. The CDR3 DNA sequence: TGTGCCAGCAGTCACGGCGTTAGGAGCACAGATACGCAGTATTTT.

This clonotype was seen ten or more times. This chain connects TRBV29-1 to TRBJ2-6, with D perhaps being TRBD1 or TRBD2 (5 bases each). This CDR3 has 14 residues. CDR1 and CDR2 from the germline V gene are SQVTM and ANQGSEA. Trimming took off 3 bases at V and 0 bases at J, with 6 bases between the two ends. DNA for the CDR3: TGCAGCGTTGAGGGGGTCTCTGGGGCCAACGTCCTGACTTTC. As protein: CSVEGVSGANVLTF.

This clonotype was detected many times. The rearrangement links TRBV30 to TRBJ1-5, with D unclear. Germline CDR1 and CDR2: GTSNPN and SVGIG (reference sequence). The CDR3 totals 13 residues. With 4 bases removed from V and 6 bases from J, the gap between germline ends came to 13 bases. CDR3 nucleotides: TGTGCCTGGAATTTGGGGTCGGGTCAGCCCCAGCATTTT. Translation: CAWNLGSGQPQHF.

This clonotype was observed at least ten times. The rearrangement joins TRBV11-2 to TRBJ2-1; TRBD2 matches at 12 bases. The CDR3 has 16 amino acids. Trimming took 4 bases from V and 7 from J; bases not matched to a gene: 8. Germline-derived CDR1 and CDR2 are SGHAT and FQNNGV. The chain's CDR3 is CASSSPTSGRSNEQFF. In DNA form, the CDR3 reads TGTGCCAGCAGCTCCCCGACTAGCGGGAGAAGTAATGAGCAGTTCTTC.

In this sample, this clonotype turned up many times. The genes are TRBV12-3 or TRBV12-4 and TRBJ1-5; 11 bases line up with TRBD1. The CDR3 is 14 residues long. With 4 bases clipped from V and 5 bases from J, the junction kept 1 base outside the gene matches. The CDR3 spells CASSWDRGDQPQHF. The CDR3 coding sequence is TGTGCCAGCAGTTGGGACAGGGGGGATCAGCCCCAGCATTTT.

The rearrangement links TRBV7-8 to TRBJ2-7; a weak D match, TRBD1 (6 bases). Between the trimmed V and J ends, which lost 0 bases and 2 bases, there was a span of 17 bases. Per germline, CDR1 SGHVS and CDR2 FQNEAQ. This CDR3 spans 17 amino acids. DNA for the CDR3: TGTGCCAGCAGCTTAGCACCGCCCTGGACAGAGACCTACGAGCAGTACTTC. Residues: CASSLAPPWTETYEQYF. The full variable domain, rest sourced from reference TRBV7-8 and TRBJ2-7, is GAGVSQSPRYKVAKRGQDVALRCDPISGHVSLFWYQQALGQGPEFLTYFQNEAQLDKSGLPSDRFFAERPEGSVSTLKIQRTQQEDSAVYLCASSLAPPWTETYEQYFGPGTRLTVT.

This clonotype occurred many times. The V gene is TRBV7-3, the J gene TRBJ2-3; 7 nucleotides line up with TRBD2. The CDR3 contains 17 residues. Trimming at V came to 1 base and at J to 6 bases, leaving 13 bases not matched to a gene. Germline V gene sequence: CDR1 SGHTA, CDR2 FQGTGA. DNA of the CDR3: TGTGCCAGCAGCTTAAAGCGCGCCGCGGGAGTAAGCGATACGCAGTATTTT. This translates into CASSLKRAAGVSDTQYF.

This clonotype was counted at least ten times. The chain has TRBV7-9 and TRBJ1-4; TRBD1 might be the D (6 bases). Germline-derived CDR1 and CDR2 are SEHNR and FQNEAQ (reference sequence). There are 14 residues in the CDR3. Trimming pared 5 bases from V and 5 bases from J, leaving 12 bases between. CDR3 in DNA: TGTGCCAGCAGCGGCGGGACACGGAATGAAAAACTGTTTTTT. Protein product: CASSGGTRNEKLFF.

This clonotype was found many times. This chain links TRBV11-1 with TRBJ2-1; TRBD2 agrees at 12 bases. Germline trimming cut 3 bases from V and 8 bases from J; bases unmatched to any gene: 8. CDR3 length equals 16 residues. CDR1 SGHAT and CDR2 FQDESV come from the germline V gene (reference sequence). The CDR3 sequence is CASSFEASGRAYEQFF. In nucleotides, the CDR3 is TGTGCCAGCAGCTTTGAGGCTAGCGGGAGGGCCTATGAGCAGTTCTTC. The full variable domain, with the rest looked up from reference TRBV11-1 and TRBJ2-1, is EAEVAQSPRYKITEKSQAVAFWCDPISGHATLYWYRQILGQGPELLVQFQDESVVDDSQLPKDRFSAERLKGVDSTLKIQPAELGDSAMYLCASSFEASGRAYEQFFGPGTRLTVL.

This clonotype was found a few times. This may stem from a read error, because a much larger clone lies one nucleotide away. The CDR3 loop reads CASSENRAGREQFF. DNA for the CDR3: TGTGCCAGCAGTGAAAATAGGGCAGGGAGAGAGCAGTTCTTC. The chain links TRBV2 to TRBJ2-1, with D perhaps matching TRBD1 or TRBD2 (5 bases each). The CDR3 consists of 14 residues. The germline V gene has CDR1 SNHLY and CDR2 FYNNEI. Trimming left V 2 bases short and J 10 bases short, with 15 bases between. The whole variable domain, filled in from reference TRBV2 and TRBJ2-1, reads EPEVTQTPSHQVTQMGQEVILRCVPISNHLYFYWYRQILGQKVEFLVSFYNNEISEKSEIFDDQFSVERPDGSNFTLKIRSTKLEDSAMYFCASSENRAGREQFFGPGTRLTVL.

In its sample, this clonotype was seen many times. Sequence at one end of the junction differs from germline and may be a read error. The CDR3 DNA reads as TGTGCTAGCAGCCACAGGGTGGACGCGAACACCGGGGAGCTGTTTTTT. Residues: CASSHRVDANTGELFF. The chain uses TRBV7-7 and TRBJ2-2; D is perhaps TRBD1 (6 bases). The CDR3 loop spans 16 amino acids. Germline assignment: CDR1 SSHAT and CDR2 FNYEAQ (reference sequence). Full variable domain (remainder filled in from reference TRBV7-7 and TRBJ2-2): GAGVSQSPRYKVTKRGQDVTLRCDPISSHATLYWYQQALGQGPEFLTYFNYEAQPDKSGLPSDRFSAERPEGSISTLTIQRTEQRDSAMYRCASSHRVDANTGELFFGEGSRLTVL.

The chain combines TRBV20-1 with TRBJ2-1, with 9 nucleotides matching TRBD2. This CDR3 has 13 amino acids. Germline V gene sequence: CDR1 DFQATT, CDR2 SNEGSKA (reference sequence). Losses at the gene ends were 7 bases for V and 9 bases for J; bases not matched to a gene: 10. CDR3 amino acids: CSVLGSGRFEQFF. The CDR3 nucleotides are TGCAGTGTTCTTGGTAGCGGGAGATTTGAGCAGTTCTTC.

This clonotype came up many times. The V gene is TRBV10-2, the J gene TRBJ2-3; 14 nucleotides align to TRBD2. This CDR3 comprises 18 residues. Germline V gene data show CDR1 as WSHSY and CDR2 as SAAADI. The junction had 6 bases not matched to a gene; V was cut back by 0 bases and J by 4 bases. The CDR3 is CASSESWTSGRRADTQYF. The CDR3 DNA reads TGCGCCAGCAGTGAGTCGTGGACTAGCGGGAGGAGGGCAGATACGCAGTATTTT.

This clonotype occurred many times. This chain joins TRBV27 and TRBJ2-5, with 12 nucleotides matching TRBD2. The J segment lost 4 bases and the V segment lost 0 bases, leaving 3 bases of the junction unmatched. The germline gives CDR1 MNHEY, CDR2 SMNVEV (reference sequence). The CDR3 extends over 16 amino acids. CDR3 DNA: TGTGCCAGCAGTTTATCCGGACTAGCGGGAAGAGAGACCCAGTACTTC. This sequence encodes CASSLSGLAGRETQYF.

The rearrangement links TRBV12-3 or TRBV12-4 to TRBJ2-5, with D unclear. The CDR3 runs to 14 residues. Trimming shortened V by 4 bases and J by 4 bases, and 13 bases separated the two germline ends. The CDR3 reads CASSYSSPGETQYF. For the CDR3, the DNA is TGTGCCAGCAGTTACTCCTCGCCGGGAGAGACCCAGTACTTC.

This clonotype was detected many times. This sequence joins TRBV7-8 and TRBJ2-5, with D tentatively TRBD1 (6 bases). The CDR3 runs 17 residues. The germline V gene encodes CDR1 SGHVS and CDR2 FQNEAQ. The V gene lost 4 bases and the J gene lost 3 bases, with 21 bases spanning the gap. The CDR3 loop reads CASSSGQPRGVKETQYF. DNA of the CDR3: TGTGCCAGCAGCTCTGGACAGCCCAGAGGGGTAAAAGAGACCCAGTACTTC.

As regards this clonotype: Germline is not matched at one junction end, which may reflect a read error. The rearrangement links TRBV7-7 to TRBJ2-4, with 11 positions matching TRBD2. The CDR3 is 20 amino acids. Germline V lookup: CDR1 SSHAT, CDR2 FNYEAQ (reference sequence). CDR3 bases: TGTGCTAGCAGCTTAGGCCCGGGACTAGCGGTCCCCGTGTCCAAAAACATTCAGTACTTC. It translates to CASSLGPGLAVPVSKNIQYF.